This record concerns one TCR beta chain sequence. Tens of thousands of genome equivalents of blood DNA were amplified for TRB. TRB rearrangements were amplified by touch-down multiplex PCR with mixed TRB-A/B primers. TCRdb re-called the multiplex PCR reads; one entry per CDR3 protein, DNA not given. The sample is made up of 9,500 to 12,000 distinct CDR3 sequences, and the top ten hold approximately 4% of it. CDR1 and CDR2 from the germline V gene are MDHEN and SYDVKM. There are 14 residues in the CDR3. The sample originates from a study of T cell clusters in autoimmune cytopenias. This sample was also put to use in a study of T cell repertoires in aging, cancer and after chemotherapy. That work states: Compared with age-matched healthy donors, untreated hematological or solid cancer patients showed higher blood TCR clonality.

The sequenced sample consisted of peripheral blood. The sequence was collected from a human donor in good health. The chain joins TRBV28 to TRBJ2-2; with no DNA, the TCRdb D assignment of TRBD1 cannot be verified. The CDR3 sequence is CASSLGQNTGELFF.